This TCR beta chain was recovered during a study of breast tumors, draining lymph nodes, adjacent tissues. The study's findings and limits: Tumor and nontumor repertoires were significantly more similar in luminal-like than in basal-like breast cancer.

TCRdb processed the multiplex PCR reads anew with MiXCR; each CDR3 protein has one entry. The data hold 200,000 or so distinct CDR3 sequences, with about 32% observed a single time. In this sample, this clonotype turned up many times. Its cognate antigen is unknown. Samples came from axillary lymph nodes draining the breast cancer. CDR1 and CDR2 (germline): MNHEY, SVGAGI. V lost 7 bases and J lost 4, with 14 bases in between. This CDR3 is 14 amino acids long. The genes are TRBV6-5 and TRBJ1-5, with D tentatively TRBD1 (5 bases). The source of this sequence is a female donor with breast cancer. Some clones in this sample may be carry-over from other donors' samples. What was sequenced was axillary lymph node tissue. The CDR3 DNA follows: TGTGCCAGCAAGAAGGCAGGGAGGAATCAGCCCCAGCATTTT. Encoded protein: CASKKAGRNQPQHF.